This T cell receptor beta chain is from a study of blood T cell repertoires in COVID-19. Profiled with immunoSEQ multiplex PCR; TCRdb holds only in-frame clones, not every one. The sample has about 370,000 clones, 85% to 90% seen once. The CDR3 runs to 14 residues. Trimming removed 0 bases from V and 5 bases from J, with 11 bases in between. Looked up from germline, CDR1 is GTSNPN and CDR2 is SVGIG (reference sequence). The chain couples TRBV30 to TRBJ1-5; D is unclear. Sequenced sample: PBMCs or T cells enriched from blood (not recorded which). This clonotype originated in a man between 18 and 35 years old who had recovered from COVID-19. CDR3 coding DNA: TGTGCCTGGAGTGTAGGGCGGGGAGATCAGCCCCAGCATTTT. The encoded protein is CAWSVGRGDQPQHF.